This entry lists 17 T cell receptor beta chains sequenced from one sample in a study of spatial heterogeneity in lung cancer. MiXCR, applied by TCRdb to the 5' RACE reads, yields one record per CDR3 protein. The sample includes roughly 6,000 distinct CDR3 sequences, almost 5% of them seen just once. These TCRs are of unknown antigen specificity. Time point here: sample taken at primary tumor resection. General observations from the study: The number of expanded tumor alpha and beta chains correlated with mutation number.

Material: lung tumor tissue, obtained at surgery. These receptors were collected from a male donor with early-stage non-small cell lung cancer.

This clonotype has at least ten counts. The rearrangement joins TRBV11-2 to TRBJ2-3; either TRBD1 or TRBD2 may fit D (6 bases each). Germline V CDR1 and CDR2: SGHAT, FQNNGV. V shed 1 base and J shed 4 bases, with 9 bases lying between them. The CDR3 is made up of 14 amino acids. The CDR3 DNA reads as TGTGCCAGCAGCTTAGGGAGGGGGGCAGATACGCAGTATTTT. Translating it yields CASSLGRGADTQYF.

This clonotype was recorded at least ten times. CDR3 nucleotides: TGCGCCAGCAGCTTGGAGGGGGCTAGCGGGAGCACAGATACGCAGTATTTT. It codes for CASSLEGASGSTDTQYF. The J gene is TRBJ2-3, the V gene TRBV5-1; D is possibly TRBD2 (8 bases). The length of the CDR3 is 17 residues. V dropped 0 bases and J dropped 0 bases, with 14 bases sitting between them. CDR1 and CDR2 from the germline V gene are SGHRS and YFSETQ.

This clonotype was seen at least ten times. The V and J genes are TRBV18 and TRBJ2-6, with a tentative D call TRBD1 (5 bases). The V gene lost 2 bases and the J gene lost 0 bases, with 8 bases spanning the gap. CDR3 length: 16 residues. Germline lookup yields CDR1 KGHSH and CDR2 LQKENI. For the CDR3, the DNA is TGTGCCAGCTCACCAACAGGCACCTCTGGGGCCAACGTCCTGACTTTC. It yields the protein CASSPTGTSGANVLTF.

This clonotype has a count of ten or more. This CDR3 reads CASSDRITYF. The CDR3 DNA is TGTGCCAGCAGTGACCGGATAACGTACTTC. V gene TRBV6-4 combines with J gene TRBJ2-7; no reliable D call. Germline V gene lookup returns CDR1 MRHNA and CDR2 SNTAGT. CDR3 length: 10 amino acids. The V end lost 2 bases, the J end lost 12 bases, and 8 bases lay between the germline ends.

By proportion, this clonotype is medium-sized. The chain recombines TRBV6-2 or TRBV6-3 with TRBJ1-6; 8 positions match TRBD1. V gave up 6 bases and J gave up 0 bases; unmatched junction bases: 7. CDR1 is MNHEY, CDR2 SVGEGT, per germline. This CDR3 has 17 residues. The CDR3 here is CASRPDRGTSYNSPLHF. The CDR3 bases are TGTGCCAGCAGACCAGACAGGGGTACCTCCTATAATTCACCCCTCCACTTT.

At least ten counts were recorded for this clonotype. The chain combines TRBV28 with TRBJ1-2, with unresolved D. Trimming left V 3 bases short and J 5 bases short, with 7 bases between. The CDR3 sequence is 12 residues long. CDR1 and CDR2 (germline): MDHEN, SYDVKM. As DNA, the CDR3 is TGTGCCAGCAGTTTTGGAGGATATGGCTACACCTTC. It encodes CASSFGGYGYTF.

This clonotype was found many times. The chain couples TRBV6-5 to TRBJ2-7; D is possibly TRBD2 (6 bases). Germline lookup yields CDR1 MNHEY and CDR2 SVGAGI. This CDR3 contains 15 residues. V was cut by 0 bases and J by 9 bases, with 18 bases left in between. This chain's CDR3 is CASSYSAVLALGQYF. The CDR3 DNA sequence: TGTGCCAGCAGTTACTCGGCAGTACTAGCCCTGGGGCAGTACTTC.

This clonotype was recorded at least ten times. V is TRBV20-1 and J is TRBJ2-1; 12 nucleotides align to TRBD2. Germline V gene sequence: CDR1 DFQATT, CDR2 SNEGSKA (reference sequence). The CDR3 runs to 19 residues. V shed 2 bases, J shed 5 bases, and the junction held 16 bases outside the gene matches. CDR3 DNA: TGCAGTGCTAGACCGCGCCGAAGGACTAGCGGGGAGGTGAACAATGAGCAGTTCTTC. Translation: CSARPRRRTSGEVNNEQFF.

Ten or more counts support this clonotype. The gene calls are TRBV6-2 or TRBV6-3 and TRBJ2-1; TRBD2 agrees at 7 bases. The CDR3 runs 16 residues. Trimming removed 7 bases from V and 8 bases from J; junction bases left unmatched: 17. CDR1 is MNHEY and CDR2 is SVGEGT in the germline V gene. As DNA, the CDR3 is TGTGCCAGCAACAAGGGGCGGGGGATGCTAATCGATGAGCAGTTCTTC. Protein product: CASNKGRGMLIDEQFF.

Many counts were recorded for this clonotype. CDR3 sequence: CASSPSGQTYNSPLHF. CDR3 sequence (DNA): TGCGCCAGCAGCCCGTCGGGACAGACATATAATTCACCCCTCCACTTT. The rearrangement joins TRBV5-1 to TRBJ1-6; TRBD1 agrees at 7 bases. Germline V gene sequence: CDR1 SGHRS, CDR2 YFSETQ. The CDR3 covers 16 residues. Trimming cost V 4 bases and J 4 bases; bases outside gene matches: 8.

Points on this clonotype: This may be a read error, as it is one base from a much larger clone. The CDR3 DNA reads TGCAGTGCTAGAGATTGGAAGGATGTTAAGATTGAGACCCAGTACTTC. Its translation: CSARDWKDVKIETQYF. The chain couples TRBV20-1 to TRBJ2-5; the D is unclear. The length of the CDR3 is 16 residues. Trimming removed 0 bases from V and 5 bases from J, with 19 bases in between. The germline V gene has CDR1 DFQATT and CDR2 SNEGSKA (reference sequence).

This clonotype has ten or more counts. The J gene is TRBJ2-3, the V gene TRBV14; tentative D call: TRBD1 (5 bases). V lost 0 bases and J lost 4, with 11 bases in between. The germline CDR1 and CDR2 sequences are SGHDN and FVKESK. The CDR3 is 15 amino acids. The CDR3 is CASSQDSGRADTQYF. DNA for the CDR3: TGTGCCAGCAGCCAAGATTCGGGCAGGGCAGATACGCAGTATTTT.

This clonotype appeared many times. The CDR3 DNA is TGCGCCAGCAGCTCTAGGACAGGGCATAGCGAGCAGTACTTC. As protein: CASSSRTGHSEQYF. This chain connects TRBV5-1 to TRBJ2-7; 8 bases align to TRBD1. The V gene's germline CDR1 is SGHRS and CDR2 YFSETQ. The CDR3 has 14 amino acids. Trimming cost V 3 bases and J 6 bases; bases outside gene matches: 8. Using reference TRBV5-1 and TRBJ2-7 for the parts outside the CDR3, the full variable domain is KAGVTQTPRYLIKTRGQQVTLSCSPISGHRSVSWYQQTPGQGLQFLFEYFSETQRNKGNFPGRFSGRQFSNSRSEMNVSTLELGDSALYLCASSSRTGHSEQYFGPGTRLTVT.

This clonotype was counted ten times or more. The chain has TRBV6-5 and TRBJ2-3, with TRBD1 identical over 7 bases. Unmatched junction bases numbered 7, after V lost 6 bases and J lost 1 base. CDR1 MNHEY and CDR2 SVGAGI come from the germline V gene. The CDR3 contains 15 residues. CDR3 region: CASRRFGTGTDTQYF. In DNA, the CDR3 is TGTGCCAGCAGGCGGTTTGGGACAGGCACAGATACGCAGTATTTT.

J is TRBJ2-1 and V is TRBV7-8; perhaps TRBD2 as D (5 bases). Trimming took off 5 bases at V and 4 bases at J, with 12 bases between the two ends. The CDR3 contains 14 residues. In germline, CDR1 is SGHVS, CDR2 FQNEAQ. This CDR3 reads CASSPREVYNEQFF. DNA for the CDR3: TGTGCCAGCAGCCCCCGGGAAGTTTACAATGAGCAGTTCTTC.

The chain joins TRBV14 to TRBJ2-3; 11 bases fit TRBD2. The CDR3 length is 19 residues. The germline gives CDR1 SGHDN, CDR2 FVKESK. V dropped 0 bases and J dropped 2; count of bases not matched to a gene: 10. The CDR3 reads CASSQEELLAGVFTDTQYF. DNA of the CDR3: TGTGCCAGCAGCCAAGAGGAGCTACTAGCGGGAGTCTTCACAGATACGCAGTATTTT.

There are many counts of this clonotype. Mismatch with germline at one junction end may stem from a read error. CDR3 nucleotide sequence: TGCACCAGCAGTCCTCTCGTCAAGGGTCTAGCGGGAGTGTCCACCGGGGAGCTGTTTTTT. It yields the protein CTSSPLVKGLAGVSTGELFF. The chain carries TRBV27 and TRBJ2-2; TRBD2 agrees at 10 bases. This CDR3 is built from 20 residues. Germline loops: CDR1 MNHEY, CDR2 SMNVEV (reference sequence).